This T cell receptor beta chain was documented in a study of T cell responses to AZD1222 COVID-19 vaccine. Sequenced by immunoSEQ multiplex PCR; TCRdb stores in-frame clones only, minus some. This table has 84,000 or so clones, about 90% appearing once. To note about this clone: Its antigen is still unknown.

Study-level points and caveats: Dominant CD4 TCR responses targeted spike regions 160-218 and 743-854. Among those given AZD1222, only 6 or 7 were seropositive at baseline.

This CDR3 spans 13 amino acids. V lost 6 bases to trimming and J lost 5 bases, with 11 bases between them. Germline V lookup: CDR1 MDHEN, CDR2 SYDVKM. The TCR was taken from an adult in good health. Material: peripheral blood, obtained on day 0 of MenACWY control vaccination. The chain carries TRBV28 and TRBJ1-3; tentatively, D is TRBD1 (6 bases). The CDR3 here is CASRLDRRNTIYF. The CDR3 nucleotides are TGTGCCAGCAGGCTGGACAGACGAAACACCATATATTTT. The whole variable domain, filled in from reference TRBV28 and TRBJ1-3, reads DVKVTQSSRYLVKRTGEKVFLECVQDMDHENMFWYRQDPGLGLRLIYFSYDVKMKEKGDIPEGYSVSREKKERFSLILESASTNQTSMYLCASRLDRRNTIYFGEGSWLTVV.